The sample holds many counts of the clone carrying this T cell receptor (beta chain). Its antigen remains unidentified. This CDR3 has 16 amino acids. Germline CDR1 SGHAT, CDR2 FQNNGV. V was trimmed by 6 bases and J by 1 base, leaving 16 bases between them. This entry is derived from a study of T cells in Graves' hyperthyroidism and ophthalmopathy. Findings of the study overall: Peripheral blood also featured most of the thyroid clonotypes expanded above 0.001.

TCR beta CDR3 regions were amplified from RNA. First-round RT-PCR with HTBI primers amplified the TCR CDR3 region. One entry per CDR3 protein, called by TCRdb with MiXCR from the multiplex PCR reads. The sample has about 420,000 distinct CDR3 sequences, around 16% seen once. The TCR sequence derives from a woman aged 18-29 years with Graves' hyperthyroidism. V is TRBV11-2 and J is TRBJ2-1; unclear D gene. Sequencing was carried out using blood. CDR3 bases: TGTGCCAGCAGTCGGAGACTTGCTGATTCCTACAATGAGCAGTTCTTC. It is translated as CASSRRLADSYNEQFF.